This passage covers 32 T cell receptor beta chains from one sample sequenced in a study of T-cell reconstitution after alpha-beta-depleted transplantation in children. Unique molecular identifiers were incorporated into the prepared TCRbeta library. Each CDR3 protein gets one entry after TCRdb re-called the PCR reads with MiXCR. The data contain some 200,000 distinct CDR3 sequences, roughly 7% of them singletons. The material was PBMCs, obtained before TCRalphabeta/CD19-depleted stem cell transplant. The source is a boy younger than 10 with acute lymphoblastic leukemia, due to receive a stem cell transplant.

The CDR3 sequence is CASSARARETQYF. The CDR3 nucleotides are TGTGCCAGCAGTGCCCGGGCTCGAGAGACCCAGTACTTC. This chain uses TRBV6-1 with TRBJ2-5; no reliable D call. Germline V gene lookup returns CDR1 MNHNS and CDR2 SASEGT. The CDR3 has 13 amino acids. With 4 bases removed from V and 4 bases from J, the gap between germline ends came to 10 bases.

This clonotype was counted many times. V gene TRBV9 combines with J gene TRBJ2-3; D remains ambiguous. The length of the CDR3 is 14 residues. V dropped 4 bases and J dropped 0 bases, with 9 bases sitting between them. Germline V gene sequence: CDR1 SGDLS, CDR2 YYNGEE. The CDR3: CASSPQTSTDTQYF. In DNA form, the CDR3 reads TGTGCCAGCAGCCCACAAACTAGCACAGATACGCAGTATTTT.

This clonotype has ten or more counts. V is TRBV20-1 and J is TRBJ2-1; no clear D gene. Germline CDR1 DFQATT, CDR2 SNEGSKA (reference sequence). The CDR3 loop spans 15 amino acids. Trimming cost V 5 bases and J 5 bases, with 19 bases left between them. In nucleotides, the CDR3 is TGCAGTGCTCCGGCTCCTAGAGAGTCCCACAATGAGCAGTTCTTC. This translates into CSAPAPRESHNEQFF.

The chain combines TRBV7-9 with TRBJ1-5, with D hard to call. The CDR3 totals 13 residues. Trimming took 2 bases from V and 3 from J, leaving 5 bases between them. Germline CDR1 and CDR2: SEHNR and FQNEAQ (reference sequence). CDR3 bases: TGTGCCAGCAGCTTATTAGCCAATCAGCCCCAGCATTTT. Amino acids: CASSLLANQPQHF.

The chain joins TRBV20-1 to TRBJ2-3, with 12 bases that match TRBD2. The CDR3 is 16 residues long. Germline V gene data show CDR1 as DFQATT and CDR2 as SNEGSKA (reference sequence). The J segment lost 1 base and the V segment lost 4 bases, leaving 6 bases of the junction unmatched. CDR3 coding DNA: TGCAGTGCTACCAGCGGGACTAGCGGGCGCACAGATACGCAGTATTTT. Translation: CSATSGTSGRTDTQYF.

The table lists this clonotype with many counts. This CDR3 reads CSARDATNEKLFF. The DNA of the CDR3 is TGCAGTGCTAGAGATGCAACTAATGAAAAACTGTTTTTT. The rearrangement uses TRBV20-1 and TRBJ1-4; D remains ambiguous. This CDR3 spans 13 amino acids. Germline CDR1 reads DFQATT; CDR2 reads SNEGSKA (reference sequence). The ends were cut back, 0 bases at V and 0 bases at J, with 2 bases in the middle.

In this sample, this clonotype turned up many times. The rearrangement uses TRBV12-3 or TRBV12-4 and TRBJ1-5; D not certain. The CDR3 consists of 11 residues. V lost 5 bases to trimming and J lost 10 bases, with 9 bases between them. In DNA, the CDR3 is TGTGCCAGCAGTCTAGGGTTCCCCCAGCATTTT. This codes for CASSLGFPQHF.

The DNA for the CDR3 is TGCGCCAGCAGCCAAAAAAGGGGCGAGCAGTACTTC. This sequence encodes CASSQKRGEQYF. The V gene is TRBV4-1, the J gene TRBJ2-7; D may be TRBD1 (5 bases). This CDR3 is built from 12 residues. V lost 2 bases and J 6 bases, leaving 8 bases between the germline ends. Germline V gives CDR1 MGHRA, CDR2 YSYEKL.

The rearrangement links TRBV14 to TRBJ1-5, with TRBD1 matching over 7 bases. The CDR3 extends over 15 amino acids. Germline CDR1 and CDR2: SGHDN and FVKESK. V gave up 1 base and J gave up 7 bases; unmatched junction bases: 7. The CDR3 DNA reads as TGTGCCAGCAGCCAAGGACAGGGCCAGGGACAGCCCCAGCATTTT. Encoded protein: CASSQGQGQGQPQHF. Based on the CDR3 plus reference TRBV14 and TRBJ1-5, the full variable domain is EAGVTQFPSHSVIEKGQTVTLRCDPISGHDNLYWYRRVMGKEIKFLLHFVKESKQDESGMPNNRFLAERTGGTYSTLKVQPAELEDSGVYFCASSQGQGQGQPQHFGDGTRLSIL.

This clonotype was found many times. The chain is built from TRBV28 and TRBJ2-2; D uncertain. V lost 5 bases to trimming and J lost 4 bases, with 11 bases between them. This CDR3 comprises 14 residues. CDR1 is MDHEN, CDR2 SYDVKM, per germline. CDR3 in DNA: TGTGCCAGCAGTCGGACCCCATTCACCGGGGAGCTGTTTTTT. This codes for CASSRTPFTGELFF.

The chain recombines TRBV6-1 with TRBJ2-2; the D is unclear. V was shortened by 2 bases and J by 6 bases, with 13 bases between the two germline ends. This CDR3 is built from 15 residues. Germline lookup yields CDR1 MNHNS and CDR2 SASEGT. The CDR3 coding sequence is TGTGCCAGCAGTGAATCCCAGGTTATAGCCGGGGAGCTGTTTTTT. It yields the protein CASSESQVIAGELFF.

This rearrangement joins TRBV5-2 to TRBJ1-2. TRBV5-2 is assigned pseudogene status. This CDR3 spans 17 amino acids. CDR3 sequence reads: CARGLGLGLGTTGGYTF. The CDR3 bases are TGTGCCAGGGGCCTCGGGCTCGGCCTCGGGACTACTGGTGGCTACACCTTC.

Many counts were recorded for this clonotype. The chain combines TRBV5-1 with TRBJ2-3, with no clear D. The CDR3 runs 13 residues. Germline V gives CDR1 SGHRS, CDR2 YFSETQ. The ends were cut back, 4 bases at V and 1 base at J, with 7 bases in the middle. The CDR3 sequence is CASSPSRTDTQYF. As DNA, the CDR3 is TGCGCCAGCAGCCCCTCCCGCACAGATACGCAGTATTTT. The variable domain in full, completed from reference TRBV5-1 and TRBJ2-3, reads KAGVTQTPRYLIKTRGQQVTLSCSPISGHRSVSWYQQTPGQGLQFLFEYFSETQRNKGNFPGRFSGRQFSNSRSEMNVSTLELGDSALYLCASSPSRTDTQYFGPGTRLTVL.

In this sample, this clonotype turned up many times. V usage is TRBV5-1 and J usage is TRBJ1-2; maybe TRBD1 (5 bases). CDR3 size: 13 residues. V gave up 4 bases and J gave up 1 base, with 8 bases separating them. CDR1 and CDR2 from the germline V gene are SGHRS and YFSETQ. CDR3 in amino acids: CASSPGHNYGYTF. The CDR3 region has the DNA TGCGCCAGCAGCCCCGGACATAACTATGGCTACACCTTC.

In its sample, this clonotype was seen a few times. This rearrangement joins TRBV18 to TRBJ2-7; maybe TRBD2 (5 bases). CDR3 length: 13 amino acids. Germline CDR1 KGHSH, CDR2 LQKENI. The V and J ends lost 2 bases and 7 bases respectively, with 12 bases between them. CDR3 sequence (DNA): TGTGCCAGCTCACCAGTTGGAGGTCGGGAGCAGTACTTC. It yields the protein CASSPVGGREQYF.

This clonotype came up a few times. The V gene is TRBV7-2, the J gene TRBJ2-7, with D tentatively TRBD1 (6 bases). The ends were cut back, 4 bases at V and 3 bases at J, with 13 bases in the middle. CDR1 and CDR2 (germline): SGHTA, FQGNSA. The CDR3 is 14 amino acids. This CDR3 is CASSSDSGHYEQYF. CDR3 DNA sequence: TGTGCCAGCAGCTCGGACAGTGGACACTACGAGCAGTACTTC.

A few counts support this clonotype. The V call is TRBV6-1, the J call TRBJ1-3, with 7 bases aligning to TRBD1. Germline assignment: CDR1 MNHNS and CDR2 SASEGT. The CDR3 extends over 14 amino acids. Trimming at V came to 6 bases and at J to 6 bases, leaving 8 bases not matched to a gene. The CDR3 nucleotides are TGTGCCAGCAGCCCGACAGGGTGGGAAAACACCATATATTTT. Encoded protein: CASSPTGWENTIYF.

The chain combines TRBV5-6 with TRBJ2-5; D is unclear. The V gene lost 7 bases and the J gene lost 5 bases, with 15 bases spanning the gap. The CDR3 is 13 residues long. Germline V gene lookup returns CDR1 SGHDT and CDR2 YYEEEE. CDR3 sequence: CASGPGLGETQYF. Here the CDR3 DNA reads TGTGCCAGCGGCCCCGGGTTGGGCGAGACCCAGTACTTC.

The chain combines TRBV4-1 with TRBJ2-1; the D gene is possibly TRBD2 (5 bases). Trimming pared 1 base from V and 4 bases from J, leaving 11 bases between. The CDR3 runs 15 residues. Germline CDR1 MGHRA, CDR2 YSYEKL. CDR3 coding DNA: TGCGCCAGCAGCCAAGTTACTAGTTATTACAATGAGCAGTTCTTC. This codes for CASSQVTSYYNEQFF.

This sequence joins TRBV5-5 and TRBJ1-3; no firm D call. Germline CDR1 SGHKS, CDR2 YYEKEE (reference sequence). CDR3 size: 15 residues. V was pared by 7 bases and J by 0 bases, with 14 bases between. CDR3 protein: CASSGSGSSGNTIYF. The CDR3 DNA reads TGTGCCAGCTCGGGGTCGGGGAGCTCTGGAAACACCATATATTTT.

This clonotype has only a few counts. The chain joins TRBV27 to TRBJ2-1; D may be TRBD2 (6 bases). Looked up from germline, CDR1 is MNHEY and CDR2 is SMNVEV (reference sequence). The CDR3 totals 14 residues. The V end was cut by 5 bases, the J end by 6 bases, with 14 bases between. Here the CDR3 reads CASSSPGAGNEQFF. Here the CDR3 DNA reads TGTGCCAGCAGTAGTCCGGGAGCCGGCAATGAGCAGTTCTTC.

The sample holds many counts of this clonotype. The chain uses TRBV2 and TRBJ2-3; TRBD1 aligns across 9 bases. The length of the CDR3 is 15 residues. V was pared by 6 bases and J by 3 bases, with 7 bases of the junction left unmatched. Germline loops: CDR1 SNHLY, CDR2 FYNNEI. CDR3 loop: CASRKQGAGTDTQYF. The CDR3, as DNA: TGTGCCAGCAGGAAACAGGGGGCAGGTACAGATACGCAGTATTTT.

This chain's CDR3 is CASTKPRGLTYEQYF. In nucleotides, the CDR3 is TGTGCCAGCACGAAACCTCGAGGCCTCACCTACGAGCAGTACTTC. The chain uses TRBV28 and TRBJ2-7; D unresolved. CDR3 size: 15 residues. Trimming cost V 7 bases and J 2 bases, with 18 bases left between them. CDR1 MDHEN and CDR2 SYDVKM come from the germline V gene.

This chain links TRBV12-3 or TRBV12-4 with TRBJ1-6, with 11 bases identical to TRBD1. After removal of 1 base from V and 10 bases from J, the junction contained 3 bases not matched to a gene. The CDR3 runs 15 residues. The CDR3 nucleotides read TGTGCCAGCAGTTTAGAGGGACAGGGGGTGTCACCCCTCCACTTT. It codes for CASSLEGQGVSPLHF.

This clonotype occurred many times. The chain combines TRBV29-1 with TRBJ2-7; 7 bases are shared with TRBD1. CDR3 length: 12 residues. V trimming: 6 bases; J trimming: 9 bases; junction bases outside the gene matches: 11. Germline V gene data show CDR1 as SQVTM and CDR2 as ANQGSEA. The DNA of the CDR3 is TGCAGCGTGAGCCTAGGACAGGTGACGCAGTACTTC. Translation gives CSVSLGQVTQYF.

A few counts support this clonotype. This sequence joins TRBV7-9 and TRBJ2-1; 7 nucleotides line up with TRBD2. Trimming at V came to 6 bases and at J to 0 bases, leaving 11 bases not matched to a gene. The germline V gene has CDR1 SEHNR and CDR2 FQNEAQ (reference sequence). CDR3 size: 17 residues. CDR3 nucleotides: TGTGCCAGCAGTAATCGGTACGGGAGGAGCTCCTACAATGAGCAGTTCTTC. Encoded protein: CASSNRYGRSSYNEQFF.

This clonotype was observed at least ten times. J is TRBJ2-5 and V is TRBV25-1; 11 nucleotides match TRBD2. The germline CDR1 and CDR2 sequences are MGHDK and SYGVNS. The CDR3 has 15 residues. The V segment lost 4 bases and the J segment 4 bases; nucleotides outside the gene matches: 5. The CDR3 spells CASSATSGRGETQYF. The CDR3 DNA is TGTGCCAGCAGTGCCACTAGCGGGAGAGGAGAGACCCAGTACTTC.

This clonotype was seen more than once but under ten times. The genes are TRBV29-1 and TRBJ2-1; 7 bases agree with TRBD2. CDR1 and CDR2 (germline): SQVTM, ANQGSEA. This CDR3 is 15 amino acids long. Germline trimming cut 3 bases from V and 2 bases from J; bases unmatched to any gene: 7. DNA for the CDR3: TGCAGCGTTGAGGTGCGGGGGTTGCCCTACAATGAGCAGTTCTTC. This encodes CSVEVRGLPYNEQFF.

This clonotype was seen a few times. The J gene is TRBJ2-3, the V gene TRBV27, with D hard to call. The CDR3 contains 15 residues. Germline V gene sequence: CDR1 MNHEY, CDR2 SMNVEV (reference sequence). The V end was cut by 0 bases, the J end by 0 bases, with 7 bases between. The CDR3 bases are TGTGCCAGCAGTTTATCTCCCTCTAGCACAGATACGCAGTATTTT. This sequence encodes CASSLSPSSTDTQYF.

This clonotype showed up many times. This chain uses TRBV7-3 with TRBJ2-3; TRBD2 matches 7 bases. CDR1 is SGHTA, CDR2 FQGTGA, per germline. V shed 5 bases, J shed 4 bases, and the junction held 6 bases outside the gene matches. CDR3 length equals 14 residues. The CDR3 coding sequence is TGTGCCAGCAGCGGCATGGGGGGGGCAGATACGCAGTATTTT. Translating gives CASSGMGGADTQYF.

At least ten counts were recorded for this clonotype. This chain links TRBV27 with TRBJ2-7, with TRBD2 as a possible D gene (7 bases). The germline CDR1 and CDR2 sequences are MNHEY and SMNVEV (reference sequence). Trimming cost V 5 bases and J 12 bases, with 20 bases left between them. The CDR3 extends over 13 amino acids. CDR3 nucleotides: TGTGCCAGCAGTGGGGGGGTACAGGGAGCTCTGTACTTC. Its protein product is CASSGGVQGALYF.

The V and J genes are TRBV20-1 and TRBJ2-3; tentatively, D is TRBD1 (6 bases). CDR1 and CDR2 (germline): DFQATT, SNEGSKA (reference sequence). V gave up 0 bases and J gave up 0 bases, with 7 bases separating them. The CDR3 contains 14 residues. The CDR3 nucleotides are TGCAGTGCTAGAGAGACAGGAAGCACAGATACGCAGTATTTT. This codes for CSARETGSTDTQYF.